A selection of T cell receptor beta chains follows, all from one sample in a study of T cells in Graves' hyperthyroidism and ophthalmopathy. MiXCR, run by TCRdb on the multiplex PCR reads, gives a single entry per CDR3 protein. The table records around 600,000 distinct CDR3 sequences, 13% to 15% of them present only once. Sequences were obtained from blood. The receptors stem from a woman between 18 and 29 years old with Graves' ophthalmopathy. Each CDR3 is given with its conserved first and last residue. D genes are given only for firm matches. Part of the rows lack a size; the others show once, few, many or a class for expanded clones.

j_call	d_call	clone_size	v_call	cdr3_nt	cdr3_aa
TRBJ1-5	NA	NA	TRBV18	TGTGCCAGCTCACCACGTCGGCTGAGGTACGGAAATCAGCCCCAGCATTTT	CASSPRRLRYGNQPQHF
TRBJ2-2	TRBD2	NA	TRBV5-1	TGCGCCAGCAGCCTAATAGCGGGAGTTAACACCGGGGAGCTGTTTTTT	CASSLIAGVNTGELFF
TRBJ1-4	TRBD1	NA	TRBV29-1	TGCAGCGTTCCTCAGGGGGCGGGGGAAAAACTGTTTTTT	CSVPQGAGEKLFF
TRBJ1-1	NA	many	TRBV15	TGTGCCACCAGCAGAGTATCGGGACTGAAGAACACTGAAGCTTTCTTT	CATSRVSGLKNTEAFF
TRBJ2-1	NA	few	TRBV20-1	TGCAGTGCTAGAGATATCTCATCCAGCGCCTCCTACAATGAGCAGTTCTTC	CSARDISSSASYNEQFF
TRBJ2-2	TRBD2	once	TRBV4-2	TGTGCCAGCAGCCCTGGGACTAGCCACACCGGGGAGCTGTTTTTT	CASSPGTSHTGELFF
TRBJ2-6	NA	NA	TRBV25-1	TGTGCCAGCAGTGAATTTGGGGGAGCTGGGGCCAACGTCCTGACTTTC	CASSEFGGAGANVLTF
TRBJ2-7	TRBD2	many	TRBV5-1	TGTGCCAGCAGTTTAGGTCTAGCGGGGCCCTACGAGCAGTACTTC	CASSLGLAGPYEQYF
TRBJ1-5	NA	many	TRBV6-1	TGTGCCAGCAGTTTGACAGGCCTCAATCAGCCCCAGCATTTT	CASSLTGLNQPQHF
TRBJ2-7	NA	many	TRBV3-1	TGTGCCAGCAGCCGATACTACGAGCAGTACTTC	CASSRYYEQYF
TRBJ1-3	NA	NA	TRBV2	TGTGCCAGCAGGCCGACAGTCTCTGGAAACACCATATATTTT	CASRPTVSGNTIYF
TRBJ1-1	NA	many	TRBV20-1	TGCAGTGCTAGATTTTACCCTGAAGCTTTCTTT	CSARFYPEAFF
TRBJ1-2	NA	many	TRBV4-2	TGCGCCAGCAGCCAAGATCGAGGGGGCTATGGCTACACCTTC	CASSQDRGGYGYTF
TRBJ1-2	NA	NA	TRBV6-1	TGTGCCAGCAGTCTCCTGGGGGGCAGACCAGCCTTC	CASSLLGGRPAF
TRBJ1-2	TRBD1	many	TRBV2	TGTGCCAGCAGGCCCACAGGGGGCGCCCTGATTGGGTACACCTTC	CASRPTGGALIGYTF
TRBJ2-7	NA	few	TRBV6-2/TRBV6-3	TGTGCCAGCAGTTACTCGAAAGGGGCAGGGTCCTACGAGCAGTACTTC	CASSYSKGAGSYEQYF
TRBJ2-1	TRBD2	many	TRBV28	TGTGCCAGCGGGTTAAGCGGGAGAAACGTGAATGAGCAGTTCTTC	CASGLSGRNVNEQFF
TRBJ2-1	TRBD2	many	TRBV7-9	TGTGCCAGCAGCGTGAGGACTAGCGGGGGTCTCAATGAGCAGTTCTTC	CASSVRTSGGLNEQFF
TRBJ2-3	TRBD2	many	TRBV20-1	TGCAGTGCTAGTCCACCGCGGGGACTAGCGATAGATACGCAGTATTTT	CSASPPRGLAIDTQYF
TRBJ2-3	NA	NA	TRBV20-1	TGCAGTGCTAGAGTAGGGGGGGCTCGGGAACATACGCAGTATTTT	CSARVGGAREHTQYF
TRBJ2-7	NA	many	TRBV28	TGTGCCAGCAGGGACCCGTGGGGCGCGGACATTTACTACGAGCAGTACTTC	CASRDPWGADIYYEQYF
TRBJ2-7	NA	many	TRBV3-1	TGTGCCAGCAGCCAAGAGGCTAGAAGAACTAAAACCTACGAGCAGTACTTC	CASSQEARRTKTYEQYF
TRBJ1-1	NA	many	TRBV6-1	TGTGCCAGCAGGCGGACAGTGAACACTGAAGCTTTCTTT	CASRRTVNTEAFF
TRBJ2-3	NA	NA	TRBV24-1	TGTGCCACCAGTGATAGGCCCGGGACACCCACTTATACGCAGTATTTT	CATSDRPGTPTYTQYF
TRBJ2-7	TRBD2	few	TRBV4-1	TGCGCCAGCAGCCAAGTATTACTAGCGGTCTTGGACTACGAGCAGTACTTC	CASSQVLLAVLDYEQYF
TRBJ1-1	NA	many	TRBV20-1	TGCAGTGCCCCCAAGGATCTGAGGGGGGCAGCGAACACTGAAGCTTTCTTT	CSAPKDLRGAANTEAFF
TRBJ1-2	NA	NA	TRBV11-2	TGTGCCAGCAGCCCCGAGCCCTGGAGAGCGGGCTACACCTTC	CASSPEPWRAGYTF
TRBJ2-1	NA	many	TRBV9	TGTGCCAGCGGGGCAGGGGCGTACAATGAGCAGTTCTTC	CASGAGAYNEQFF
TRBJ2-7	TRBD2	many	TRBV7-6	TGTGCCAGCAGCCCTACAACTGGACTAGCGGAAAGCGAGCAGTACTTC	CASSPTTGLAESEQYF
TRBJ1-2	NA	many	TRBV6-2/TRBV6-3	TGTGCCAGCAGGGCAGACAGCTACTATGGCTACACCTTC	CASRADSYYGYTF
TRBJ1-3	NA	NA	TRBV5-8	TGTGCCAGCAGCCCGGACGGATGGTTGGGATTAAACACCATATATTTT	CASSPDGWLGLNTIYF
TRBJ2-1	TRBD2	NA	TRBV20-1	TGCAGTGCTAGTTTGAGTCTAGCGGGTTACAATGAGCAGTTCTTC	CSASLSLAGYNEQFF
TRBJ1-6	NA	NA	TRBV9	TGTGCCAGCGCTACGGGGAGCTCCTATAATTCACCCCTCCACTTT	CASATGSSYNSPLHF
TRBJ2-7	TRBD2	NA	TRBV27	TGTGCCAGCAGTTTAAAGCGGGACGTATACGAGCAGTACTTC	CASSLKRDVYEQYF
TRBJ1-1	NA	many	TRBV2	TGTGCCAGCATGGGACAAATCGGCACTGAAGCTTTCTTT	CASMGQIGTEAFF
TRBJ2-1	TRBD1	NA	TRBV7-9	TGTGCCAGCAGCTCCTTCCTCAGGGACAGGGGGCTGGGTGAGCAGTTCTTC	CASSSFLRDRGLGEQFF
TRBJ1-4	NA	many	TRBV12-3/TRBV12-4	TGTGCCAGCAGTCAAGAAGACAGGTCAAGAGAAAAACTGTTTTTT	CASSQEDRSREKLFF
TRBJ1-2	NA	few	TRBV19	TGTGCCAGTAGTATCGGGGCAGGCCTTTACACCTTC	CASSIGAGLYTF
TRBJ2-2	NA	few	TRBV7-2	TGTGCCAGCAGCCCGATTAGCCCGGGGGAGCTGTTTTTT	CASSPISPGELFF
TRBJ1-1	TRBD1	few	TRBV20-1	TGCAGTGCTAAGATACCACCGGGACAGGGCCGAGCTTTCTTT	CSAKIPPGQGRAFF
TRBJ2-5	NA	many	TRBV12-3/TRBV12-4	TGTGCCAGCCAAGGGGGGGAGACCCAGTACTTC	CASQGGETQYF
TRBJ2-7	TRBD1	many	TRBV6-6	TGTGCCAGCAGTTACTCAGGGGACAGCTCCTACGAGCAGTACTTC	CASSYSGDSSYEQYF
TRBJ1-4	NA	many	TRBV6-2/TRBV6-3	TGTGCCAGCAGTTACTTTCCTGCCAGGGAGTGGAATGAAAAACTGTTTTTT	CASSYFPAREWNEKLFF
TRBJ2-7	TRBD2	NA	TRBV11-2	TGTGCCAGCAGCTTTGCCGGGACTAGCGGGAGGTACGAGCAGTACTTC	CASSFAGTSGRYEQYF
TRBJ2-1	TRBD2	many	TRBV10-1	TGCGCCAGATACTGGACTAGCGGGGGCCGGTTGGATGAGCAGTTCTTC	CARYWTSGGRLDEQFF
TRBJ1-4	NA	few	TRBV7-2	TGTGCCAGCAGCTTACTAGGGGGGGGTCTGCCAATGAGTGAACTGTTTTTT	CASSLLGGGLPMSELFF
TRBJ1-1	TRBD1	many	TRBV28	TGTGCCAGCAGTTTATCTTCAGGGGGCGAGGACACTGAAGCTTTCTTT	CASSLSSGGEDTEAFF
TRBJ1-2	NA	many	TRBV12-3/TRBV12-4	TGTGCCAGCAGTTTGGGGGGGACGGGCTATGGCTACACCTTC	CASSLGGTGYGYTF
TRBJ2-2	TRBD2	few	TRBV24-1	TGTGCCACCAGTGACTTCGGGACTAGCGGTACCGGGGAGCTGTTTTTT	CATSDFGTSGTGELFF
TRBJ2-5	TRBD2	NA	TRBV4-3	TGCGCCAGCAGCCCCGCCCGGGGGGGAGGCGAGACCCAGTACTTC	CASSPARGGGETQYF
TRBJ2-1	NA	NA	TRBV7-3	TGTGCCAGCAGCTTATTGAGGTCGTCCAATGAGCAGTTCTTC	CASSLLRSSNEQFF
TRBJ2-7	NA	many	TRBV10-3	TGTGCCATCAGTGAGTCGACTCTGGACCTTACGGAGGAGCGGCAGTACTTC	CAISESTLDLTEERQYF
TRBJ1-4	TRBD1	many	TRBV12-3/TRBV12-4	TGTGCCAGCTCAAGTCGACAGGGAGGTGAAAAACTGTTTTTT	CASSSRQGGEKLFF
TRBJ2-2	NA	many	TRBV27	TGTGCCAGCAGTTTGGTGGGTCAAGACTACACCGGGGAGCTGTTTTTT	CASSLVGQDYTGELFF
TRBJ2-3	NA	few	TRBV4-3	TGCGCCAGCAGCCAAGATTCGGACTACGGGCCAGATACGCAGTATTTT	CASSQDSDYGPDTQYF
TRBJ2-7	NA	NA	TRBV25-1	TGTGCCAGCAGTGAACAAAACAGGGACGAGCAGTACTTC	CASSEQNRDEQYF
TRBJ1-2	NA	many	TRBV28	TGTGCCAGCAGTTGGGGGCGCTTGGACTATGGCTACACCTTC	CASSWGRLDYGYTF